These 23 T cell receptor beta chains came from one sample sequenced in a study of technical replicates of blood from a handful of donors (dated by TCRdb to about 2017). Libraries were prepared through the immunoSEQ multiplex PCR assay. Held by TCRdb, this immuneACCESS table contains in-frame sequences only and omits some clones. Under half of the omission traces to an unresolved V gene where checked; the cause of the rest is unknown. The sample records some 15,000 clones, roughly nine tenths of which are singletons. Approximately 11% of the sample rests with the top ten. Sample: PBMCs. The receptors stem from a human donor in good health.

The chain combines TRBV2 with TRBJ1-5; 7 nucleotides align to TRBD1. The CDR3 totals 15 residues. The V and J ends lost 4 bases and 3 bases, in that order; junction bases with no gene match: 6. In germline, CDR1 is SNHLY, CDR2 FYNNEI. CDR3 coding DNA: TGTGCCAGCAGTGCCCGGGACAGTAACAATCAGCCCCAGCATTTT. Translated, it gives CASSARDSNNQPQHF.

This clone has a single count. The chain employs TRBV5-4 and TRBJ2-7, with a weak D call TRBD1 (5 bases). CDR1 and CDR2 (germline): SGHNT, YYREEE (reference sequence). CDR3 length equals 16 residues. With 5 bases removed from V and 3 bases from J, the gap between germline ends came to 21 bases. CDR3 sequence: CASSERTGLRRYEQYF. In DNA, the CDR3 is TGTGCCAGCAGTGAGAGAACAGGCCTGAGGCGCTACGAGCAGTACTTC.

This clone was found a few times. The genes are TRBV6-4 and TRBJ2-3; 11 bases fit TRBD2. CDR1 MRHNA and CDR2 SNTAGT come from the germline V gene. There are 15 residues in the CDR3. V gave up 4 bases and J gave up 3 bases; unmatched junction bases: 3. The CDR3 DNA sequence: TGTGCCAGCAGTGCGGGGACTAGCGGAACAGATACGCAGTATTTT. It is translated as CASSAGTSGTDTQYF.

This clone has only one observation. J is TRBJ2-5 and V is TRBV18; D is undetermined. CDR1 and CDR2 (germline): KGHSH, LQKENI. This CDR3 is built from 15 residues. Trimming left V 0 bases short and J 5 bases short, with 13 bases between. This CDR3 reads CASSPPGGFGETQYF. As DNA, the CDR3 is TGTGCCAGCTCACCACCAGGTGGCTTCGGGGAGACCCAGTACTTC. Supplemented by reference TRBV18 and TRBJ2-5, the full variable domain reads NAGVMQNPRHLVRRRGQEARLRCSPMKGHSHVYWYRQLPEEGLKFMVYLQKENIIDESGMPKERFSAEFPKEGPSILRIQQVVRGDSAAYFCASSPPGGFGETQYFGPGTRLLVL.

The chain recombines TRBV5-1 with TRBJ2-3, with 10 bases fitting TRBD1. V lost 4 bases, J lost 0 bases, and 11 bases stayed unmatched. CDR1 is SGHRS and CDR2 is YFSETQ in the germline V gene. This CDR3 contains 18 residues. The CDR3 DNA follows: TGCGCCAGCAGCGCGAAGCCGACAGGGGGCGGGAGCACAGATACGCAGTATTTT. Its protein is CASSAKPTGGGSTDTQYF.

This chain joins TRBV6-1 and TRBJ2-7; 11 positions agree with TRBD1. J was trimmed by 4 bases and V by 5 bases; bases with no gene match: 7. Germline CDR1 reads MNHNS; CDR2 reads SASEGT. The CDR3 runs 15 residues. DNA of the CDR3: TGTGCCAGCAGTCGACCGGGACAGGGGGATTACGAGCAGTACTTC. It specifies CASSRPGQGDYEQYF.

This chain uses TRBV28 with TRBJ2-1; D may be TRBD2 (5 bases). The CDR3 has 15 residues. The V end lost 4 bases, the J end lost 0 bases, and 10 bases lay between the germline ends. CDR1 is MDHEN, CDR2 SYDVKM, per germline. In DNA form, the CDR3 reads TGTGCCAGCAGTTCCGTAGCGTTCTCCTACAATGAGCAGTTCTTC. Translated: CASSSVAFSYNEQFF.

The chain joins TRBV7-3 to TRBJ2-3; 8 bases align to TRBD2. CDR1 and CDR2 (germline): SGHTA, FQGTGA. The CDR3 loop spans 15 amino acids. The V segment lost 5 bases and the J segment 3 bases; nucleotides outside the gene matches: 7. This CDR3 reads CASSLGTSRTDTQYF. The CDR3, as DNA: TGTGCCAGCAGCCTCGGGACTAGTAGGACAGATACGCAGTATTTT.

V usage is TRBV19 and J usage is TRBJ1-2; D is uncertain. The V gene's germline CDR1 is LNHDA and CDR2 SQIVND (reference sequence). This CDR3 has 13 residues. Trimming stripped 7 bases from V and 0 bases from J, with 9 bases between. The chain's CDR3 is CASIREPNYGYTF. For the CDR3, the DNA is TGTGCCAGTATCCGAGAGCCTAACTATGGCTACACCTTC.

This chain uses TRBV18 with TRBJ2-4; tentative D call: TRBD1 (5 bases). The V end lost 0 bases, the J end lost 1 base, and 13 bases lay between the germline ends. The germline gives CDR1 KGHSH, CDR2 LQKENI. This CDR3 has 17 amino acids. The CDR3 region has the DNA TGTGCCAGCTCACCACCGTTTGACAGTAAGGCCAAAAACATTCAGTACTTC. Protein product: CASSPPFDSKAKNIQYF.

CDR3 residues: CASSMGQVGYTF. In DNA, the CDR3 is TGTGCCAGTAGTATGGGGCAGGTTGGCTACACCTTC. The chain couples TRBV19 to TRBJ1-2, with D possibly TRBD1 on 5 matching bases. In germline, CDR1 is LNHDA, CDR2 SQIVND (reference sequence). V lost 3 bases, J lost 7 bases, and 9 bases lay in between. This CDR3 comprises 12 residues.

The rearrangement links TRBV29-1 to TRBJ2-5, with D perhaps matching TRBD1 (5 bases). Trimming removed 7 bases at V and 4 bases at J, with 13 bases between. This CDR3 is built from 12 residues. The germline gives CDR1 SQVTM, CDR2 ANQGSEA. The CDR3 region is CSAQGFRETQYF. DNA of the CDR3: TGCAGCGCCCAGGGATTTAGAGAGACCCAGTACTTC.

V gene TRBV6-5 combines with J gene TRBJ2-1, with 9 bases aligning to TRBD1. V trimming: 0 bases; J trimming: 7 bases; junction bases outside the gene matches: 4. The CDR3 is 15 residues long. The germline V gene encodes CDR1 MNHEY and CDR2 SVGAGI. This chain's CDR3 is CASSYSGTGINEQFF. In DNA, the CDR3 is TGTGCCAGCAGTTACTCTGGGACAGGGATAAATGAGCAGTTCTTC.

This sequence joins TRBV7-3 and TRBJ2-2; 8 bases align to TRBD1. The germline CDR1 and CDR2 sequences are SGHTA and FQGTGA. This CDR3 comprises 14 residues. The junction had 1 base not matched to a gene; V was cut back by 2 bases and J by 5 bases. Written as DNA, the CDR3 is TGTGCCAGCAGCTTACAGGGGGCAACCGGGGAGCTGTTTTTT. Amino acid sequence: CASSLQGATGELFF.

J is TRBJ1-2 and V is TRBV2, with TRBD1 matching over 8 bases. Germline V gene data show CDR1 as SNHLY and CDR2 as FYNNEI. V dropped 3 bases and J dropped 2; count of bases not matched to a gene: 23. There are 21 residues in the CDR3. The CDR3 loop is CASSEGPNPPQLDRGNYGYTF. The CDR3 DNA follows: TGTGCCAGCAGTGAGGGACCCAACCCCCCCCAATTAGACAGGGGAAACTATGGCTACACCTTC.

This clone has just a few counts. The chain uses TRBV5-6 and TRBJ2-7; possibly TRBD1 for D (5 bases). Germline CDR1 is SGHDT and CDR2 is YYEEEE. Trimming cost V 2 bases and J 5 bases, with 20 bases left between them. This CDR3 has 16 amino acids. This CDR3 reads CASSFSFVGRVDEQYF. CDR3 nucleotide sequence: TGTGCCAGCAGCTTTTCATTCGTCGGCAGGGTGGACGAGCAGTACTTC.

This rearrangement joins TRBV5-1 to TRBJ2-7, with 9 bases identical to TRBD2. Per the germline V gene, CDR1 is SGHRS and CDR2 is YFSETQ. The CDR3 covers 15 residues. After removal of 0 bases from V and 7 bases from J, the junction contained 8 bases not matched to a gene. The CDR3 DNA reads TGCGCCAGCAGCTTGGGGGCTAGCGGGGACAGAGAGCAGTACTTC. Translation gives CASSLGASGDREQYF.

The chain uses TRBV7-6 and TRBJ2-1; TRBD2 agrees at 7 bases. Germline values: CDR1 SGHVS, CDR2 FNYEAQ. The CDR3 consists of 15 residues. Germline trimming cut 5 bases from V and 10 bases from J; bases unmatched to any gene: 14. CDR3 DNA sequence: TGTGCCAGCAGCCCCGACGGGCGGGAGCTTGACGAGCAGTTCTTC. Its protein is CASSPDGRELDEQFF.

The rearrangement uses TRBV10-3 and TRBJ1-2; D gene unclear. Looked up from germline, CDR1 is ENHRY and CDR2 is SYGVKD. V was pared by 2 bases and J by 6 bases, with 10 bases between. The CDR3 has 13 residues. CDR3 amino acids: CAISEAIHHGYTF. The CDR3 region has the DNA TGTGCCATCAGTGAGGCGATTCACCATGGCTACACCTTC.

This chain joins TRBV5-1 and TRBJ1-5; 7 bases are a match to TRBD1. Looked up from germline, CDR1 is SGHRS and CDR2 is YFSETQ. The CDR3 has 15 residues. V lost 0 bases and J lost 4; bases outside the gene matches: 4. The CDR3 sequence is CASSLDSGGNQPQHF. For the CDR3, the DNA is TGCGCCAGCAGCTTGGATTCAGGGGGTAATCAGCCCCAGCATTTT.

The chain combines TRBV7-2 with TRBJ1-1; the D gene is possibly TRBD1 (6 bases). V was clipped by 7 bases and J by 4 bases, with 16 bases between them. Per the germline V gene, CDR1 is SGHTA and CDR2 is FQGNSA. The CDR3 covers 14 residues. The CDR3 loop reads CASNTITGFTEAFF. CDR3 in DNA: TGTGCCAGCAACACAATCACAGGGTTCACTGAAGCTTTCTTT.

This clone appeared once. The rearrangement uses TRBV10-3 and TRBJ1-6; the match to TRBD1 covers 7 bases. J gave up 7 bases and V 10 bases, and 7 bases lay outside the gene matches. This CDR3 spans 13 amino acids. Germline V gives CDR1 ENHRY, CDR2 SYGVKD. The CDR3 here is CATQGQANSPLHF. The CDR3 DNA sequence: TGTGCCACACAGGGGCAGGCAAATTCACCCCTCCACTTT.

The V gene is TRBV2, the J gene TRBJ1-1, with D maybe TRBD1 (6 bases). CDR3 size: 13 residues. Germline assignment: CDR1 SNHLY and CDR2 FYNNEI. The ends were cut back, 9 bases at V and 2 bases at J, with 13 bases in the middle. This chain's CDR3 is CASRQEINTEAFF. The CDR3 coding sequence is TGTGCCAGTAGACAGGAAATAAACACTGAAGCTTTCTTT.